This is a list of T cell receptor beta chains from one sample in a study of cytomegalovirus exposure and HLA in healthy donors. The table came from immunoSEQ multiplex PCR; TCRdb's copy has only in-frame clones and leaves some out. The data contain around 190,000 clones, around 80% of them singletons. Sequencing was carried out using PBMCs. The receptors come from a young man in good health and CMV-seronegative. CDR3s include the opening cysteine and the closing phenylalanine or tryptophan.

j_call v_call cdr3_aa
TRBJ2-2 TRBV18 CASSPGQGDNTGELFF
TRBJ1-1 TRBV30 CAWSYGGTEAFF
TRBJ1-5 TRBV27 CASSIYGTDLGGRSPQHF
TRBJ2-2 TRBV14 CASSHIQDTGELFF
TRBJ2-2 TRBV7-3 CASRPRGDTGELFF
TRBJ1-1 TRBV18 CASSQTGRTEAFF
TRBJ1-5 TRBV5-4 CASSLDRGQPQHF
TRBJ1-2 TRBV6-5 CASSRDLRLPYGYTF
TRBJ2-3 TRBV30 CAWSVRLGDTQYF
TRBJ2-7 TRBV28 CASSLERGAVGEQYF
TRBJ1-1 TRBV5-1 CASSLAVSSNTEAFF
TRBJ1-2 TRBV5-1 CASSTSTFYGYTF
TRBJ2-6 TRBV5-4 CASSQTGVGANVLTF
TRBJ1-6 TRBV14 CASSSLGSYYNSPLHF
TRBJ2-1 TRBV7-3 CASSFEDREKQFF
TRBJ2-7 TRBV6-5 CASSYVDRLEYEQYF
TRBJ2-1 TRBV10-3 CAIRSRTSEYNEQFF
TRBJ2-7 TRBV7-9 CSSHPGGQVNYEQYF
TRBJ2-5 TRBV4-1 CASSQIIAESKETQYF
TRBJ2-7 TRBV6-5 CASSPRDRGPNEQYF
TRBJ1-1 TRBV6-5 CASSYSGDRGGTEAFF
TRBJ1-2 TRBV27 CASSGSFRGGYTF
TRBJ1-3 TRBV4-2 CASSQESVGNTIYF
TRBJ1-2 TRBV18 CASSPQMGQANYGYTF
TRBJ1-2 TRBV19 CASSTGQGNYGYTF
TRBJ2-7 TRBV27 CASYPTLGTALYEQYF
TRBJ1-3 TRBV7-9 CASSLSTLGGNTIYF
TRBJ2-7 TRBV7-2 CASSRSGQGGEQYF
TRBJ1-1 TRBV19 CASSAGLLNTEAFF
TRBJ2-7 TRBV6-6 CASSYGQGTYEQYF
TRBJ1-5 TRBV10-1 CASSAIQSGDNQPQHF
TRBJ1-1 TRBV7-2 CASSFEGARRTEAFF
TRBJ2-1 TRBV30 CAWESSGFYNEQFF
TRBJ2-5 TRBV4-3 CASSQATLDYSETQYF
TRBJ1-5 TRBV7-9 CASSLGPGNQPQHF
TRBJ1-1 TRBV6-5 CASSEHGNTEAFF
TRBJ2-5 TRBV5-4 CASSLGDRGGGTQYF